Listed below are T cell receptor beta chains from one sample, sequenced in a study of shared clonotypes between healthy human individuals. Profiled with immunoSEQ multiplex PCR; TCRdb holds only in-frame clones, not every one. The repertoire has around 980,000 clones, more than 75% of them found once; the top ten carry roughly 0.55%. Sequenced: memory CD4+ T cells from PBMCs. These receptors were obtained from a man between 18 and 29 years old in good health. Some clones in this sample may be carry-over from other donors' samples. CDR3s include the opening cysteine and the closing phenylalanine or tryptophan. A D gene is named only where the DNA matches it firmly. For some rows the clone size is stated as once, few or many, or as a class when expanded; others skip it.

clone size	D gene	V gene	J gene	CDR3 DNA	CDR3 protein
NA	NA	TRBV9	TRBJ2-5	TGTGCCAGCAGCGTAAATCAGGGGTCCGAAGAGACCCAGTACTTC	CASSVNQGSEETQYF
NA	NA	TRBV19	TRBJ2-3	TGTGCCAGTACTGATGGGGCCTATATCACAGATACGCAGTATTTT	CASTDGAYITDTQYF
NA	NA	TRBV7-2	TRBJ2-5	TGTGCCAGCAGCTTGAACGGGATGGGGACCCAGTACTTC	CASSLNGMGTQYF
once	TRBD1	TRBV2	TRBJ2-5	TGTGCCAGCAGCACTACAGGGGGAGCGAGGGAGACCCAGTACTTC	CASSTTGGARETQYF
NA	TRBD1	TRBV7-9	TRBJ2-5	TGTGCCAGCAGCTCGGACAGGGGGAGTTGGGAGACCCAGTACTTC	CASSSDRGSWETQYF
NA	NA	TRBV11-3	TRBJ2-3	TGTGCCAGCAGCCCCCTATGGAGCACAGATACGCAGTATTTT	CASSPLWSTDTQYF
NA	TRBD2	TRBV2	TRBJ2-1	TGTGCCAGCACCAGCGGGAGATGGAGCAATGAGCAGTTCTTC	CASTSGRWSNEQFF
NA	TRBD2	TRBV29-1	TRBJ2-5	TGCAGCGCCGCTAGCGGGAGGGTGGAGACCCAGTACTTC	CSAASGRVETQYF
NA	NA	TRBV2	TRBJ1-3	TGTGCCAGCCGCTCAGGGTCTGGAAACACCATATATTTT	CASRSGSGNTIYF
NA	TRBD2	TRBV5-1	TRBJ2-2	TGCGCCAGCAGCTTCGCGGGGGTCGCGAACACCGGGGAGCTGTTTTTT	CASSFAGVANTGELFF
NA	TRBD1	TRBV6-1	TRBJ1-1	TGTGCCAGCAGTGCGGACAGGGTGAGCACTGAAGCTTTCTTT	CASSADRVSTEAFF
NA	NA	TRBV7-2	TRBJ1-1	TGTGCCAGCAGCTTATTAGGGGGCACTGAAGCTTTCTTT	CASSLLGGTEAFF
NA	TRBD1	TRBV5-1	TRBJ1-1	TGCGCCAGCAGGGGACAGGGATTGAACACTGAAGCTTTCTTT	CASRGQGLNTEAFF
NA	TRBD2	TRBV6-5	TRBJ2-7	TGTGCCAGCAGTTACCTAGCGGGAGACTCCTACGAGCAGTACTTC	CASSYLAGDSYEQYF
few	TRBD1	TRBV9	TRBJ1-5	TGTGCCAGCAGCTTCGGACAGGGGGATCAGCCCCAGCATTTT	CASSFGQGDQPQHF
NA	NA	TRBV7-2	TRBJ2-1	TGTGCCAGCAGCCCCGGACTTGACTCCTACAATGAGCAGTTCTTC	CASSPGLDSYNEQFF
once	TRBD2	TRBV2	TRBJ2-2	TGTGCCAGCAGTGGGGAACTAGCGGGAGCCGGGGAGCTGTTTTTT	CASSGELAGAGELFF
NA	NA	TRBV19	TRBJ1-2	TGTGCCAGTAGTAGTCAGGGGATTAACTATGGCTACACCTTC	CASSSQGINYGYTF
NA	TRBD2	TRBV4-2	TRBJ2-2	TGTGCCAGCAGCCAAGGTCTAGCGGGAGGTACCGGGGAGCTGTTTTTT	CASSQGLAGGTGELFF
once	NA	TRBV9	TRBJ1-1	TGTGCCAGCAGCGTACATCCCCGGAACACTGAAGCTTTCTTT	CASSVHPRNTEAFF
NA	NA	TRBV28	TRBJ2-1	TGTGCCAGCAGTTTCGGGTGGGACACCTCCTACAATGAGCAGTTCTTC	CASSFGWDTSYNEQFF
NA	NA	TRBV28	TRBJ1-2	TGTGCCAGCAGCCTGACTGAAGAAAACTATGGCTACACCTTC	CASSLTEENYGYTF
once	TRBD2	TRBV5-1	TRBJ2-5	TGCGCCAGCAGCGGGGACTACGGCGAGACCCAGTACTTC	CASSGDYGETQYF
NA	TRBD1	TRBV28	TRBJ2-7	TGTGCCAGCAGATCCGGGACAGGGAAGCACGAGCAGTACTTC	CASRSGTGKHEQYF
NA	NA	TRBV2	TRBJ2-3	TGTGCCAGCAGGCTAGCCTTAGGGGCAGATACGCAGTATTTT	CASRLALGADTQYF
once	TRBD2	TRBV6-6	TRBJ2-7	TGTGCCAGCAGTCAAACTAGCGGGAGCTCCTACGAGCAGTACTTC	CASSQTSGSSYEQYF
NA	NA	TRBV4-1	TRBJ1-5	TGCGCCAGCAGCCAAGTTCTGACCCACGCTAATCAGCCCCAGCATTTT	CASSQVLTHANQPQHF
NA	TRBD2	TRBV16	TRBJ2-5	TGTGCCAGCAGCCAATCCACCGGGAGGGCGGCGACCCAGTACTTC	CASSQSTGRAATQYF
NA	NA	TRBV7-9	TRBJ2-7	TGTGCCAGCAGCTTAATTCAGGTAGCCGAGCAGTACTTC	CASSLIQVAEQYF
NA	NA	TRBV6-6	TRBJ2-5	TGTGCCAGCACCAAACAGGGCCCCCAAGAGACCCAGTACTTC	CASTKQGPQETQYF
NA	NA	TRBV28	TRBJ2-7	TGTGCCAGCAGTTTATCCGCTATGCGGGGCGAGCAGTACTTC	CASSLSAMRGEQYF
once	NA	TRBV5-6	TRBJ1-1	TGTGCCAGCAGCTTTGGGGGCCTGCGGAACACTGAAGCTTTCTTT	CASSFGGLRNTEAFF
NA	TRBD1	TRBV29-1	TRBJ1-1	TGCAGCGTTGAGCCTAGGACAGGAGCCTTGAGCACTGAAGCTTTCTTT	CSVEPRTGALSTEAFF
NA	TRBD2	TRBV7-8	TRBJ2-7	TGTGCCAGCAGCTTGGGACTAGCGGTATACGAGCAGTACTTC	CASSLGLAVYEQYF
NA	TRBD2	TRBV5-1	TRBJ2-1	TGCGCCAGCAGCCCTAGCGGGAGCTCCTACAATGAGCAGTTCTTC	CASSPSGSSYNEQFF
NA	TRBD1	TRBV5-1	TRBJ1-1	TGCGCCAGCAGCTTGGGGGGACAGAGGAACACTGAAGCTTTCTTT	CASSLGGQRNTEAFF
NA	NA	TRBV4-1	TRBJ2-7	TGCGCCAGCAGCCACCGTTACATCCCGGATCCGGCTGGTCCCTACGAGCAGTACTTC	CASSHRYIPDPAGPYEQYF
NA	TRBD1	TRBV5-6	TRBJ1-1	TGTGCCAGCAGCTATGACAGGGACACTGAAGCTTTCTTT	CASSYDRDTEAFF
NA	NA	TRBV7-6	TRBJ2-1	TGTGCCAGCAGCGGGGACTGGTACAATGAGCAGTTCTTC	CASSGDWYNEQFF
NA	TRBD1	TRBV15	TRBJ1-2	TGTGCCACCAGCAGACGGACAGGGAACACCTATGGCTACACCTTC	CATSRRTGNTYGYTF
NA	NA	TRBV9	TRBJ2-7	TGTGCCAGCAGCGTAGACCCACGGGGGATCTACGAGCAGTACTTC	CASSVDPRGIYEQYF
NA	NA	TRBV27	TRBJ2-1	TGTGCCAGCAGTTTTGGAGGCTCCAGGTACAATGAGCAGTTCTTC	CASSFGGSRYNEQFF
few	NA	TRBV14	TRBJ2-1	TGTGCCAGCAGCCAAGACTACCACAATGAGCAGTTCTTC	CASSQDYHNEQFF
NA	NA	TRBV25-1	TRBJ1-4	TGTGCCAGCAGGGGACGTCTTAATGAAAAACTGTTTTTT	CASRGRLNEKLFF
NA	NA	TRBV5-1	TRBJ1-3	TGCGCCAGCAGCTTGGATCCCGCCGTATACGGAAACACCATATATTTT	CASSLDPAVYGNTIYF
few	NA	TRBV19	TRBJ1-4	TGTGCCAGTAGTATAAAGATCAGCAATGAAAAACTGTTTTTT	CASSIKISNEKLFF
NA	NA	TRBV5-1	TRBJ1-4	TGCGCCAGCCGTACGAGGGCCGGAGGGGAAAAACTGTTTTTT	CASRTRAGGEKLFF
NA	NA	TRBV6-6	TRBJ2-7	TGTGCCAGCAGTTACTCTCGCAAGGACGAGCAGTACTTC	CASSYSRKDEQYF
NA	NA	TRBV30	TRBJ2-3	TGTGCCTGGAGCCCTAACACAGATACGCAGTATTTT	CAWSPNTDTQYF
NA	NA	TRBV18	TRBJ2-7	TGTGCCAGCTCACCTAACCAATCCCCTCAGTACTACGAGCAGTACTTC	CASSPNQSPQYYEQYF
few	NA	TRBV29-1	TRBJ1-5	TGCAGCGTTGAAACGGACGGCAATCAGCCCCAGCATTTT	CSVETDGNQPQHF
NA	TRBD1	TRBV15	TRBJ1-4	TGTGCCACCAGCAGAGGTCCGTCTACAGGGGGAGGAGGTGAAAAACTGTTTTTT	CATSRGPSTGGGGEKLFF
NA	NA	TRBV27	TRBJ1-2	TGTGCCAGCAGTTTATCCCTGAACAAGGTTCCTTATGGCTACACCTTC	CASSLSLNKVPYGYTF